The 17 T cell receptor beta chains presented below share a single source sample, sequenced in a study of T cell clones after liver transplantation. Sequenced by immunoSEQ multiplex PCR; TCRdb stores in-frame clones only, minus some. The top ten clones hold approximately 0.81% of a sample with approximately 75,000 clones, 80% of them seen once. The sequencing here drew on CD4+ T cells from blood, taken 12 months after liver transplant. The receptors shown here come from a human patient who received a liver transplant. The graft donor may be the source of some T cells.

J is TRBJ2-5 and V is TRBV7-6; 16 bases fit TRBD2. Germline V gene sequence: CDR1 SGHVS, CDR2 FNYEAQ. The J segment lost 4 bases and the V segment lost 1 base, leaving 6 bases of the junction unmatched. This CDR3 has 18 amino acids. CDR3 amino acids: CASSLGGLAGGPGETQYF. The CDR3 nucleotides are TGTGCCAGCAGCTTAGGGGGACTAGCGGGAGGGCCGGGAGAGACCCAGTACTTC.

The gene calls are TRBV7-2 and TRBJ2-7; 7 bases fit TRBD1. V lost 4 bases to trimming and J lost 0 bases; unmatched junction nucleotides: 6. CDR3 size: 15 residues. Germline V gene sequence: CDR1 SGHTA, CDR2 FQGNSA. CDR3 sequence (DNA): TGTGCCAGCAGCTCCGACAGGGCCTACTCCTACGAGCAGTACTTC. It yields the protein CASSSDRAYSYEQYF.

CDR3 nucleotide sequence: TGTGCCAGTAGTATCCGGGACAGCTACAATGAGCAGTTCTTC. This codes for CASSIRDSYNEQFF. The rearrangement joins TRBV19 to TRBJ2-1; 7 nucleotides agree with TRBD1. The CDR3 length is 14 residues. Germline assignment: CDR1 LNHDA and CDR2 SQIVND (reference sequence). The ends lost 3 bases at V and 3 bases at J; junction bases unmatched: 2.

Of note for this clone: The germline gene is not matched at one end of the junction; a read error may be the cause. The rearrangement uses TRBV11-2 and TRBJ2-1; D uncertain. The CDR3 runs 15 residues. Germline V gene data show CDR1 as SGHAT and CDR2 as FQNNGV. The CDR3 sequence: CASTLDLRTYNEQFF. In DNA, the CDR3 is TGTGCCAGCACCTTAGACCTCAGAACCTACAATGAGCAGTTCTTC.

The V call is TRBV7-2, the J call TRBJ1-3, with D hard to call. Germline V gene sequence: CDR1 SGHTA, CDR2 FQGNSA. V lost 6 bases and J 4 bases, leaving 16 bases between the germline ends. The CDR3 consists of 15 residues. The CDR3 nucleotides read TGTGCCAGCAGTCCCGCGGGCCGCGGGGGAAACACCATATATTTT. Translating gives CASSPAGRGGNTIYF.

The chain carries TRBV9 and TRBJ2-7; no definite D call. CDR1 and CDR2 from the germline V gene are SGDLS and YYNGEE. The CDR3 is 16 residues long. Trimming removed 0 bases at V and 5 bases at J, with 18 bases between. CDR3 sequence: CASSVAWQTPPHEQYF. In DNA form, the CDR3 reads TGTGCCAGCAGCGTAGCTTGGCAGACACCCCCCCACGAGCAGTACTTC.

This clone was seen more than once but under ten times. The chain recombines TRBV27 with TRBJ1-2; D gene uncertain. From germline, CDR1 is MNHEY and CDR2 SMNVEV (reference sequence). The CDR3 is 9 residues long. V gave up 8 bases and J gave up 4 bases, with 2 bases separating them. The CDR3 sequence is CASCYGYTF. The CDR3 DNA reads as TGTGCCAGCTGCTATGGCTACACCTTC.

The CDR3 is CASSSRTGSRTEAFF. The CDR3 DNA follows: TGTGCCAGCAGCTCCCGGACAGGGTCCCGCACTGAAGCTTTCTTT. The chain joins TRBV11-2 to TRBJ1-1; 8 bases fit TRBD1. Trimming at V came to 4 bases and at J to 4 bases, leaving 8 bases not matched to a gene. The length of the CDR3 is 15 residues. Looked up from germline, CDR1 is SGHAT and CDR2 is FQNNGV.

This chain joins TRBV5-1 and TRBJ1-3, with 9 bases identical to TRBD1. The CDR3 totals 16 residues. V was clipped by 5 bases and J by 2 bases; unmatched bases: 8. Per the germline V gene, CDR1 is SGHRS and CDR2 is YFSETQ. The CDR3 coding sequence is TGCGCCAGCAGTCAAGGACAGGGGATTCCTGGAAACACCATATATTTT. Amino acids: CASSQGQGIPGNTIYF.

The V call is TRBV16, the J call TRBJ2-5; 7 positions match TRBD2. Germline values: CDR1 KGHSY, CDR2 FQNENV. Trimming at V came to 4 bases and at J to 3 bases, leaving 2 bases not matched to a gene. CDR3 length equals 13 residues. The CDR3, as DNA: TGTGCCAGCAGCCGAAGCGGGGAAGAGACCCAGTACTTC. Amino acid sequence: CASSRSGEETQYF.

The V and J genes are TRBV18 and TRBJ2-7, with D tentatively TRBD2 (6 bases). CDR1 is KGHSH, CDR2 LQKENI, per germline. Trimming pared 3 bases from V and 3 bases from J, leaving 12 bases between. The CDR3 length is 14 residues. The CDR3 reads CASSPAAGNYEQYF. The CDR3 region has the DNA TGTGCCAGCTCACCGGCGGCGGGGAACTACGAGCAGTACTTC.

This chain joins TRBV6-5 and TRBJ1-2; 8 bases are a match to TRBD1. The ends lost 6 bases at V and 6 bases at J; junction bases unmatched: 6. From germline, CDR1 is MNHEY and CDR2 SVGAGI. The CDR3 contains 13 residues. In nucleotides, the CDR3 is TGTGCCAGCAGCCAGCAGGGGGCTGATGGCTACACCTTC. It codes for CASSQQGADGYTF.

This clone was counted a single time. This chain uses TRBV28 with TRBJ1-1, with 7 nucleotides matching TRBD1. This CDR3 spans 15 amino acids. From germline, CDR1 is MDHEN and CDR2 SYDVKM. The V gene end was trimmed by 2 bases and the J gene end by 5 bases; junction bases not matched to a gene: 8. CDR3 nucleotide sequence: TGTGCCAGCAGTTTAGCTGGCAGGGGGGGTACTGAAGCTTTCTTT. Residues: CASSLAGRGGTEAFF.

The J gene is TRBJ2-2, the V gene TRBV10-1; 14 bases line up with TRBD2. This CDR3 spans 20 amino acids. Germline lookup yields CDR1 WNHNN and CDR2 SYGVQD (reference sequence). The V and J ends lost 0 bases and 0 bases, in that order; junction bases with no gene match: 6. The CDR3 coding sequence is TGCGCCAGCAGTGAGTCGAGGACTAGCGGGAGGTTCGCGAACACCGGGGAGCTGTTTTTT. This translates into CASSESRTSGRFANTGELFF.

The V call is TRBV9, the J call TRBJ2-2; a possible D gene is TRBD1 (6 bases). Germline CDR1 is SGDLS and CDR2 is YYNGEE. V was trimmed by 7 bases and J by 2 bases, leaving 15 bases between them. CDR3 length equals 15 residues. Here the CDR3 reads CASGTGTHNTGELFF. The CDR3 DNA reads TGTGCCAGCGGGACCGGGACACACAACACCGGGGAGCTGTTTTTT.

This clone was observed once. This chain uses TRBV11-2 with TRBJ2-3, with TRBD2 as a possible D gene (6 bases). The CDR3 has 14 residues. The ends were cut back, 4 bases at V and 4 bases at J, with 12 bases in the middle. Per germline, CDR1 SGHAT and CDR2 FQNNGV. CDR3 bases: TGTGCCAGCAGCTCCCGGACTACCCCAGATACGCAGTATTTT. It encodes CASSSRTTPDTQYF.

The chain combines TRBV5-1 with TRBJ2-3; no clear D gene. The CDR3 is 15 residues long. The germline CDR1 and CDR2 sequences are SGHRS and YFSETQ. Deletions cut 7 bases from V and 0 bases from J, with 15 bases between. The CDR3 region is CASRRVYLSTDTQYF. In DNA, the CDR3 is TGCGCCAGCCGTCGGGTTTACCTGAGCACAGATACGCAGTATTTT.